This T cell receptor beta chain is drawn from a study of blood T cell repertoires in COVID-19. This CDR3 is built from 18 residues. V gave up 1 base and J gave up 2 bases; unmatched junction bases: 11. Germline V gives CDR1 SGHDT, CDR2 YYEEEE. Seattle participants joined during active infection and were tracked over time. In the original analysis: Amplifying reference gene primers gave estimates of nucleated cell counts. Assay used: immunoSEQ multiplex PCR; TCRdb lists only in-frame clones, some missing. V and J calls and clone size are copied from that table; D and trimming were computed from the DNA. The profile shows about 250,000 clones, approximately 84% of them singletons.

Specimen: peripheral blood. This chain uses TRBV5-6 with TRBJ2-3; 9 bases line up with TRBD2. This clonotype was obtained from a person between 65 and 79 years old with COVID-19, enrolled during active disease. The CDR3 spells CASSLLVQRGEPTDTQYF. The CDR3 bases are TGTGCCAGCAGCTTGCTGGTGCAGCGGGGGGAGCCCACAGATACGCAGTATTTT.